This is a list of T cell receptor beta chains from one sample in a study of T cells in Graves' hyperthyroidism and ophthalmopathy. TCRdb used MiXCR to reprocess the multiplex PCR reads, holding one entry per CDR3 protein. The profile shows around 700,000 distinct CDR3 sequences, 18% of them singletons. The sequencing input was blood. Every receptor here comes from a woman between 50 and 59 years old with Graves' hyperthyroidism that later progressed to Graves' ophthalmopathy. The CDR3 runs from the conserved cysteine through the conserved F or W. D genes are given only for firm matches. For some rows the clone size is stated as once, few or many, or as a class when expanded; others skip it.

.	few	TRBJ1-2	TRBV4-1	TGCGCCAGCAGCCCGACAGGCCTATCCTATGGCTACACCTTC	CASSPTGLSYGYTF
.	.	TRBJ1-2	TRBV19	TGTGCCAGTAGTATAAAAGGGGCAGGGGCGTATGGCTACACCTTC	CASSIKGAGAYGYTF
.	.	TRBJ2-1	TRBV12-3/TRBV12-4	TGTGCCAGCAGGTCAACCGTCCAGGGGAAAAATGAGCAGTTCTTC	CASRSTVQGKNEQFF
TRBD2	many	TRBJ2-5	TRBV18	TGTGCCAGCTCACCTTTCAGCGGGGGACTTCAAGAGACCCAGTACTTC	CASSPFSGGLQETQYF
TRBD1	many	TRBJ1-1	TRBV2	TGTGCCAGCAGTGAAGCCAGCCTTGGGACAGGGGGGGACACTGAAGCTTTCTTT	CASSEASLGTGGDTEAFF
TRBD1	few	TRBJ2-3	TRBV29-1	TGCAGCGCCGGACAGGGGAAAGATACGCAGTATTTT	CSAGQGKDTQYF
TRBD1	.	TRBJ1-4	TRBV15	TGTGCCACCAGCAGAGCCGGGACAGGGGGCCTCCTGGGTGAAAAACTGTTTTTT	CATSRAGTGGLLGEKLFF
.	.	TRBJ1-5	TRBV7-2	TGTGCCAGCAGCCGCCCTCCGGGGGGGAATCAGCCCCAGCATTTT	CASSRPPGGNQPQHF
TRBD1	few	TRBJ2-7	TRBV7-3	TGTGCCGGCAGCTTAATCGGGACAGGGGCGTACGAGCAGTACTTC	CAGSLIGTGAYEQYF
.	.	TRBJ2-1	TRBV6-9	TGTGCCAGCAGTTACAATGATCGGGGCGGGCGCTTAACCTACAATGAGCAGTTCTTC	CASSYNDRGGRLTYNEQFF
.	few	TRBJ1-5	TRBV7-9	TGTGCCAGCAGCTCGCCGAACAGTCAGCCCCAGCATTTT	CASSSPNSQPQHF